The 21 T cell receptor beta chains in this list originate from one sample, sequenced in a study of T cells in narcolepsy. Libraries were prepared by immunoSEQ multiplex PCR; TCRdb keeps only in-frame clonotypes and omits some of them. This sample has 27,000 or so clones, with 82% found just once. Specimen: CD45RA- memory CD4+ T cells from PBMCs. The receptors shown here come from a human donor with narcolepsy.

This chain joins TRBV10-3 and TRBJ1-5; D may be TRBD1 (5 bases). Germline loops: CDR1 ENHRY, CDR2 SYGVKD. This CDR3 contains 12 residues. The V end was cut by 10 bases, the J end by 1 base, with 8 bases between. CDR3 loop: CASRGSNQPQHF. Written as DNA, the CDR3 is TGTGCCAGTAGGGGAAGCAATCAGCCCCAGCATTTT.

The rearrangement uses TRBV2 and TRBJ2-1; 7 bases map to TRBD1. This CDR3 has 15 amino acids. V shed 1 base, J shed 4 bases, and the junction held 4 bases outside the gene matches. Germline V gene data show CDR1 as SNHLY and CDR2 as FYNNEI. The CDR3 coding sequence is TGTGCCAGCAGTGAAGGACAGGGTTGGTACAATGAGCAGTTCTTC. Translated, it gives CASSEGQGWYNEQFF.

Remarks on this clone: Compared with germline, one end of the junction differs, possibly owing to a read error. The chain joins TRBV6-1 to TRBJ2-7, with D possibly being TRBD1 (6 bases). Germline-derived CDR1 and CDR2 are MNHNS and SASEGT. The CDR3 loop spans 12 amino acids. In nucleotides, the CDR3 is TGTGCCAGCAGAGAAGGGGGAAACGAGCAGTACTTC. Amino acid sequence: CASREGGNEQYF.

The V gene is TRBV10-3, the J gene TRBJ2-7, with D maybe TRBD1 (6 bases). There are 12 residues in the CDR3. Germline V gene lookup returns CDR1 ENHRY and CDR2 SYGVKD. V was clipped by 7 bases and J by 7 bases, with 14 bases between them. In nucleotides, the CDR3 is TGTGCCATCAAGACACAGGGTCGAGAGCAGTACTTC. This sequence encodes CAIKTQGREQYF.

The chain has TRBV28 and TRBJ2-7; possibly TRBD2 for D (5 bases). Trimming pared 6 bases from V and 5 bases from J, leaving 14 bases between. Looked up from germline, CDR1 is MDHEN and CDR2 is SYDVKM. The CDR3 runs 13 residues. Here the CDR3 DNA reads TGTGCCAGCAGCACGGGGTGGGTCGACGAGCAGTACTTC. Translation: CASSTGWVDEQYF.

The gene calls are TRBV5-1 and TRBJ1-1; D is perhaps TRBD1 (5 bases). The V gene's germline CDR1 is SGHRS and CDR2 YFSETQ. This CDR3 has 14 residues. Trimming removed 3 bases from V and 8 bases from J, with 17 bases in between. This CDR3 reads CASSYQGKGGEAFF. The CDR3 nucleotides read TGCGCCAGCAGCTATCAGGGAAAGGGTGGAGAAGCTTTCTTT. Combining the CDR3 with reference TRBV5-1 and TRBJ1-1 gives the whole variable domain KAGVTQTPRYLIKTRGQQVTLSCSPISGHRSVSWYQQTPGQGLQFLFEYFSETQRNKGNFPGRFSGRQFSNSRSEMNVSTLELGDSALYLCASSYQGKGGEAFFGQGTRLTVV.

The genes are TRBV6-1 and TRBJ1-2; tentative D call: TRBD1 (5 bases). V dropped 6 bases and J dropped 2 bases, with 16 bases sitting between them. From germline, CDR1 is MNHNS and CDR2 SASEGT. The CDR3 is 15 residues long. CDR3 nucleotide sequence: TGTGCCAGCAGGAGTCTGGGGGGGGGAAACTATGGCTACACCTTC. It specifies CASRSLGGGNYGYTF.

The chain employs TRBV12-5 and TRBJ2-1; TRBD2 aligns across 10 bases. Trimming took 3 bases from V and 7 from J; bases not matched to a gene: 3. The CDR3 has 14 residues. CDR1 is LGHNT, CDR2 FRNRAP, per germline. The CDR3 spells CASGLAGGRNEQFF. The CDR3, as DNA: TGTGCTAGTGGTTTAGCGGGGGGGCGGAATGAGCAGTTCTTC.

This clone was seen just once. The chain is built from TRBV7-6 and TRBJ2-5; TRBD1 agrees at 8 bases. The CDR3 covers 14 residues. Germline CDR1 reads SGHVS; CDR2 reads FNYEAQ. The trim removed 1 base at V and 8 bases at J, leaving 6 bases unmatched. The CDR3 bases are TGTGCCAGCAGCTTAGTCCCGGGACAGGACACCCAGTACTTC. Its translation: CASSLVPGQDTQYF.

This clone was detected a few times. The chain combines TRBV28 with TRBJ1-2, with 8 bases lining up with TRBD1. The germline gives CDR1 MDHEN, CDR2 SYDVKM. V lost 6 bases to trimming and J lost 5 bases; unmatched junction nucleotides: 8. This CDR3 has 14 amino acids. The CDR3 sequence is CASSDPGTGYGYTF. DNA of the CDR3: TGTGCCAGCAGCGACCCCGGGACAGGTTATGGCTACACCTTC.

The gene calls are TRBV6-4 and TRBJ2-2; D is perhaps TRBD1 or TRBD2 (6 bases each). The CDR3 loop spans 16 amino acids. V dropped 0 bases and J dropped 4 bases, with 12 bases sitting between them. The germline CDR1 and CDR2 sequences are MRHNA and SNTAGT. CDR3 nucleotides: TGTGCCAGCAGTGACTCGGAAAGGGGGGCCACCGGGGAGCTGTTTTTT. The encoded protein is CASSDSERGATGELFF.

This clone was observed a handful of times. The DNA for the CDR3 is TGTGCCATCAGCGGCCGCGTGCTCGGACAGGGCAACTATGGCTACACCTTC. Amino acids: CAISGRVLGQGNYGYTF. The chain combines TRBV10-3 with TRBJ1-2; the match to TRBD1 covers 8 bases. CDR3 size: 17 residues. Germline CDR1 reads ENHRY; CDR2 reads SYGVKD. V was pared by 6 bases and J by 2 bases, with 14 bases of the junction left unmatched.

This clone was detected a few times. The CDR3 loop reads CASSRAGVGRAGANVLTF. CDR3 coding DNA: TGTGCCAGCTCCAGAGCCGGGGTTGGTCGAGCTGGGGCCAACGTCCTGACTTTC. V gene TRBV27 combines with J gene TRBJ2-6, with D maybe TRBD2 (5 bases). The CDR3 length is 18 residues. The V end lost 8 bases, the J end lost 2 bases, and 22 bases lay between the germline ends. The germline gives CDR1 MNHEY, CDR2 SMNVEV (reference sequence).

A single count supports this clone. This chain uses TRBV9 with TRBJ2-3, with 11 bases identical to TRBD2. V shed 0 bases, J shed 4 bases, and the junction held 7 bases outside the gene matches. This CDR3 is built from 17 residues. From germline, CDR1 is SGDLS and CDR2 YYNGEE. CDR3 loop: CASSVGTSGGRPDTQYF. As DNA, the CDR3 is TGTGCCAGCAGCGTAGGTACTAGCGGGGGTAGGCCAGATACGCAGTATTTT.

This clone has only one observation. The rearrangement uses TRBV2 and TRBJ1-5; TRBD1 matches 10 bases. The CDR3 runs to 15 residues. Germline V gives CDR1 SNHLY, CDR2 FYNNEI. The V gene end was trimmed by 5 bases and the J gene end by 4 bases; junction bases not matched to a gene: 5. CDR3 in amino acids: CASSRQGARNQPQHF. Written as DNA, the CDR3 is TGTGCCAGCAGTAGACAGGGGGCCCGGAATCAGCCCCAGCATTTT.

As to this clone: Other DNA sequences in the sample encode the same CDR3. This sequence joins TRBV30 and TRBJ1-5; 7 bases map to TRBD1. The germline V gene encodes CDR1 GTSNPN and CDR2 SVGIG (reference sequence). V lost 4 bases, J lost 4 bases, and 4 bases stayed unmatched. This CDR3 spans 13 amino acids. The CDR3 bases are TGTGCCTGGACAGGGGGTGGAAATCAGCCCCAGCATTTT. This gives the protein CAWTGGGNQPQHF.

The CDR3 region is CASWGEGNTGELFF. The CDR3, as DNA: TGTGCCAGCTGGGGAGAGGGGAACACCGGGGAGCTGTTTTTT. The chain is built from TRBV28 and TRBJ2-2; possibly TRBD2 for D (5 bases). The CDR3 is 14 residues long. Trimming removed 8 bases at V and 1 base at J, with 11 bases between. Germline CDR1 MDHEN, CDR2 SYDVKM.

This rearrangement joins TRBV18 to TRBJ1-1; D is undetermined. Germline lookup yields CDR1 KGHSH and CDR2 LQKENI. The CDR3 extends over 16 amino acids. Trimming took 3 bases from V and 5 from J, leaving 19 bases between them. The CDR3: CASSPDETAFHTEAFF. The DNA for the CDR3 is TGTGCCAGCTCACCTGACGAAACGGCGTTTCATACTGAAGCTTTCTTT.

This chain joins TRBV28 and TRBJ2-5; D call uncertain. This CDR3 spans 11 amino acids. CDR1 MDHEN and CDR2 SYDVKM come from the germline V gene. V was clipped by 5 bases and J by 4 bases, with 5 bases between them. CDR3 DNA sequence: TGTGCCAGCAGTACACCAGAGACCCAGTACTTC. This gives the protein CASSTPETQYF.

This clone was recorded only once. This chain connects TRBV15 to TRBJ2-1, with D tentatively TRBD1 (5 bases). V lost 4 bases and J 4 bases, leaving 5 bases between the germline ends. The CDR3 is 12 amino acids. Germline lookup yields CDR1 LNHNV and CDR2 YYDKDF (reference sequence). The CDR3, as DNA: TGTGCCACCAGCACAGGGTACAATGAGCAGTTCTTC. Its protein product is CATSTGYNEQFF.

The sample holds a few counts of this clone. The chain employs TRBV28 and TRBJ2-5; 11 bases fit TRBD1. CDR3 length: 15 amino acids. Losses at the gene ends were 6 bases for V and 5 bases for J; bases not matched to a gene: 8. CDR1 and CDR2 (germline): MDHEN, SYDVKM. CDR3 loop: CASRGGQGGTETQYF. The CDR3 DNA reads TGTGCCAGCAGAGGGGGACAGGGGGGGACGGAGACCCAGTACTTC.